This entry concerns a single T cell receptor beta chain. This sample is drawn from a study of T cell responses to AZD1222 COVID-19 vaccine. Sequencing was performed with immunoSEQ multiplex PCR; in TCRdb, only in-frame clones are kept and a portion is missing. Among 130,000 or so clones listed, about 91% were seen once. Trimming took 3 bases from V and 1 from J, leaving 15 bases between them. CDR1 is ENHRY and CDR2 is SYGVKD in the germline V gene. This CDR3 is 16 amino acids long. The receptor comes from an adult in good health. Material: peripheral blood, obtained on day 0 of AZD1222 vaccination. The chain is built from TRBV10-3 and TRBJ2-5; perhaps TRBD1 as D (7 bases). The CDR3 reads CAISDLRRDSQETQYF. CDR3 DNA: TGTGCCATCAGTGATCTACGGCGGGACAGCCAAGAGACCCAGTACTTC.